Shown below are 14 T cell receptor beta chains from a single sample sequenced in a study of long-term antiretroviral therapy in people with HIV. The authors ran the immunoSEQ assay, v3.0, at survey level. Here immunoSEQ multiplex PCR was the method, and the copy in TCRdb shows in-frame clones only, minus some. Of about 12,000 clones listed, about 68% are singletons. The sequencing used unsorted PBMCs, collected 3 to 3.2 years before starting antiretroviral therapy. These receptors were collected from a man aged 35 to 55 with HIV.

This clone showed up just a few times. The genes are TRBV5-4 and TRBJ2-7; 9 bases map to TRBD2. Looked up from germline, CDR1 is SGHNT and CDR2 is YYREEE (reference sequence). The CDR3 runs to 13 residues. J lost 5 bases, V lost 3 bases, and 3 bases had no gene match. The CDR3 here is CASSYSSGNEQYF. CDR3 nucleotide sequence: TGTGCCAGCAGCTATTCTAGCGGGAACGAGCAGTACTTC.

The V gene is TRBV7-9, the J gene TRBJ2-1, with 7 bases matching TRBD2. With V trimmed by 3 bases and J by 8 bases, 7 bases remained unmatched. The CDR3 is made up of 14 amino acids. From germline, CDR1 is SEHNR and CDR2 FQNEAQ (reference sequence). The CDR3 protein is CASSFATSNDEQFF. For the CDR3, the DNA is TGTGCCAGCAGCTTCGCGACTAGCAACGATGAGCAGTTCTTC. Complete variable domain (other parts from reference TRBV7-9 and TRBJ2-1): DTGVSQNPRHKITKRGQNVTFRCDPISEHNRLYWYRQTLGQGPEFLTYFQNEAQLEKSRLLSDRFSAERPKGSFSTLEIQRTEQGDSAMYLCASSFATSNDEQFFGPGTRLTVL.

As concerns this clone: Other nucleotide sequences from this sample produce the same CDR3. The chain employs TRBV7-2 and TRBJ2-3; no definite D call. CDR1 is SGHTA and CDR2 is FQGNSA in the germline V gene. The CDR3 length is 12 residues. The ends were cut back, 2 bases at V and 4 bases at J, with 4 bases in the middle. Written as DNA, the CDR3 is TGTGCCAGCAGCTTAAAGGCAGATACGCAGTATTTT. It is translated as CASSLKADTQYF.

This clone was recorded a few times. The chain uses TRBV6-9 and TRBJ1-1, with unresolved D. Germline lookup yields CDR1 MNHGY and CDR2 SVAAGI. Trimming left V 4 bases short and J 1 base short, with 1 base between. The CDR3 loop spans 11 amino acids. CDR3 bases: TGTGCCAGCAGTTCGAACACTGAAGCTTTCTTT. Protein: CASSSNTEAFF.

The chain couples TRBV7-9 to TRBJ1-2; TRBD1 matches 7 bases. The CDR3 is made up of 15 amino acids. V lost 5 bases, J lost 5 bases, and 11 bases stayed unmatched. Germline V CDR1 and CDR2: SEHNR, FQNEAQ (reference sequence). For the CDR3, the DNA is TGTGCCAGCAGCCCCGGGACACAGGGGCATTATGGCTACACCTTC. Its protein product is CASSPGTQGHYGYTF.

This chain joins TRBV30 and TRBJ2-7; D ambiguous. Trimming shortened V by 0 bases and J by 2 bases, and 14 bases separated the two germline ends. The CDR3 loop spans 15 amino acids. CDR1 is GTSNPN, CDR2 SVGIG, per germline (reference sequence). The CDR3 region has the DNA TGTGCCTGGAGTGTAGACTGGACCGAGACCTACGAGCAGTACTTC. Its protein product is CAWSVDWTETYEQYF.

The chain couples TRBV27 to TRBJ2-5, with unresolved D. Germline V gives CDR1 MNHEY, CDR2 SMNVEV (reference sequence). V was trimmed by 5 bases and J by 5 bases, leaving 15 bases between them. This CDR3 has 14 amino acids. This CDR3 is CASSRAYGGETQYF. For the CDR3, the DNA is TGTGCCAGCAGTAGGGCCTACGGTGGGGAGACCCAGTACTTC.

Here the CDR3 DNA reads TGTGCCAGCAGAGTTAGAGGGAATGAGCAGTTCTTC. Protein product: CASRVRGNEQFF. The J gene is TRBJ2-1, the V gene TRBV19; D is perhaps TRBD2 (5 bases). The V and J ends lost 9 bases and 7 bases respectively, with 13 bases between them. CDR3 length: 12 residues. Germline-derived CDR1 and CDR2 are LNHDA and SQIVND (reference sequence).

The chain joins TRBV19 to TRBJ1-4; a possible D gene is TRBD1 (5 bases). Trimming shortened V by 2 bases and J by 4 bases, and 11 bases separated the two germline ends. The CDR3 contains 15 residues. CDR1 and CDR2 (germline): LNHDA, SQIVND (reference sequence). In DNA, the CDR3 is TGTGCCAGTAGTATATGGGGCTTCGGTAATGAAAAACTGTTTTTT. Translation: CASSIWGFGNEKLFF.

CDR3 sequence reads: CASSRQIMNTEAFF. For the CDR3, the DNA is TGTGCCAGCAGCCGACAGATTATGAACACTGAAGCTTTCTTT. This chain links TRBV7-9 with TRBJ1-1; tentative D call: TRBD1 (5 bases). Germline V gene lookup returns CDR1 SEHNR and CDR2 FQNEAQ (reference sequence). Trimming left V 5 bases short and J 0 bases short, with 10 bases between. The CDR3 totals 14 residues. Together with reference TRBV7-9 and TRBJ1-1, the CDR3 gives the full variable domain: DTGVSQNPRHKITKRGQNVTFRCDPISEHNRLYWYRQTLGQGPEFLTYFQNEAQLEKSRLLSDRFSAERPKGSFSTLEIQRTEQGDSAMYLCASSRQIMNTEAFFGQGTRLTVV.

The V call is TRBV7-9, the J call TRBJ2-1; D not resolved. Trimming left V 5 bases short and J 0 bases short, with 8 bases between. The V gene's germline CDR1 is SEHNR and CDR2 FQNEAQ (reference sequence). The CDR3 runs 14 residues. The CDR3 reads CASSPLSSYNEQFF. The DNA for the CDR3 is TGTGCCAGCAGCCCCCTTAGCTCCTACAATGAGCAGTTCTTC.

V gene TRBV7-3 combines with J gene TRBJ1-1, with 7 bases identical to TRBD1. The germline CDR1 and CDR2 sequences are SGHTA and FQGTGA. The CDR3 loop spans 13 amino acids. The junction had 6 bases not matched to a gene; V was cut back by 5 bases and J by 6 bases. The CDR3 region has the DNA TGTGCCAGCAGCAAAATGGGACAGTCTGAAGCTTTCTTT. Translating it yields CASSKMGQSEAFF.

The chain employs TRBV27 and TRBJ2-3, with a possible D match to TRBD2 (5 bases). Between the trimmed V and J ends, which lost 2 bases and 0 bases, there was a span of 15 bases. CDR1 MNHEY and CDR2 SMNVEV come from the germline V gene (reference sequence). CDR3 length: 17 amino acids. The CDR3 sequence: CASSLRRWERSTDTQYF. CDR3 sequence (DNA): TGTGCCAGCAGTTTAAGGCGCTGGGAGAGAAGCACAGATACGCAGTATTTT.

The rearrangement uses TRBV7-7 and TRBJ1-5; D call uncertain. CDR1 and CDR2 (germline): SSHAT, FNYEAQ (reference sequence). The ends were cut back, 1 base at V and 1 base at J, with 2 bases in the middle. The CDR3 extends over 13 amino acids. The CDR3 sequence is CASSLDSNQPQHF. In DNA form, the CDR3 reads TGTGCCAGCAGCTTAGACAGCAATCAGCCCCAGCATTTT.